This is a list of T cell receptor beta chains from one sample in a study of shared clonotypes between healthy human individuals. The data were produced by immunoSEQ multiplex PCR, yet TCRdb's version contains in-frame clones alone and is incomplete. This sample has about 470,000 clones, with roughly 77% found just once. Sequenced sample: PBMCs. Every receptor here comes from a woman in her forties in good health. Some clones in this sample may be carry-over from other donors' samples. Each CDR3 is given with its conserved first and last residue. The order of the fields is D gene, clone size, J gene, V gene, CDR3 protein, CDR3 DNA. The D gene is left open where the match is weak. Clone size appears in some rows only: once, few, many, or a class for an expanded clone.

d_gene: TRBD1; abundance: -; j_gene: TRBJ1-2; v_gene: TRBV19; CDR3aa: CASSLGTAANYGYTF; CDR3nt: TGTGCCAGTAGCTTGGGGACAGCTGCTAACTATGGCTACACCTTC
d_gene: -; abundance: -; j_gene: TRBJ2-3; v_gene: TRBV19; CDR3aa: CASSIGRSSTDTQYF; CDR3nt: TGTGCCAGTAGTATTGGTCGGAGTAGCACAGATACGCAGTATTTT
d_gene: -; abundance: -; j_gene: TRBJ1-1; v_gene: TRBV11-2; CDR3aa: CASSLDRDTEAFF; CDR3nt: TGTGCCAGCAGCTTAGATAGGGACACTGAAGCTTTCTTT
d_gene: -; abundance: -; j_gene: TRBJ1-2; v_gene: TRBV5-5; CDR3aa: CASSLAVAGVAGYTF; CDR3nt: TGTGCCAGCAGCTTGGCCGTAGCAGGGGTAGCGGGCTACACCTTC
d_gene: TRBD2; abundance: -; j_gene: TRBJ2-1; v_gene: TRBV2; CDR3aa: CATSGDSKQFF; CDR3nt: TGTGCCACTAGCGGCGACTCGAAGCAGTTCTTC
d_gene: TRBD1; abundance: -; j_gene: TRBJ2-2; v_gene: TRBV19; CDR3aa: CASSTDRAIGELFF; CDR3nt: TGTGCCAGTAGTACCGACAGGGCGATCGGGGAGCTGTTTTTT
d_gene: -; abundance: -; j_gene: TRBJ1-1; v_gene: TRBV10-3; CDR3aa: CAISESQSTEAFF; CDR3nt: TGTGCCATCAGTGAGTCCCAGAGCACTGAAGCTTTCTTT
d_gene: -; abundance: few; j_gene: TRBJ1-1; v_gene: TRBV14; CDR3aa: CASSQARVTEAFF; CDR3nt: TGTGCCAGCAGCCAAGCTAGGGTCACTGAAGCTTTCTTT
d_gene: -; abundance: -; j_gene: TRBJ1-2; v_gene: TRBV10-2; CDR3aa: CASALRPGDPYTF; CDR3nt: TGCGCCAGCGCTCTTCGGCCCGGGGATCCCTACACCTTC
d_gene: -; abundance: -; j_gene: TRBJ1-2; v_gene: TRBV30; CDR3aa: CAWSVEGIGNYGYTF; CDR3nt: TGTGCCTGGAGTGTAGAAGGGATAGGGAACTATGGCTACACCTTC
d_gene: -; abundance: -; j_gene: TRBJ1-2; v_gene: TRBV6-1; CDR3aa: CASSEQVLGYTF; CDR3nt: TGTGCCAGCAGTGAACAAGTGTTGGGCTACACCTTC
d_gene: -; abundance: -; j_gene: TRBJ1-2; v_gene: TRBV7-9; CDR3aa: CASSAPGRVGYTF; CDR3nt: TGTGCCAGCAGTGCGCCAGGGAGGGTCGGCTACACCTTC
d_gene: -; abundance: once; j_gene: TRBJ2-7; v_gene: TRBV6-1; CDR3aa: CASSGVASSYEQYF; CDR3nt: TGTGCCAGCAGTGGGGTCGCTAGCAGTTACGAGCAGTACTTC
d_gene: -; abundance: few; j_gene: TRBJ2-3; v_gene: TRBV19; CDR3aa: CASSITEADTQYF; CDR3nt: TGTGCCAGTAGTATTACAGAGGCAGATACGCAGTATTTT
d_gene: -; abundance: -; j_gene: TRBJ2-2; v_gene: TRBV6-4; CDR3aa: CASSGLLASNTYTGELFF; CDR3nt: TGTGCCAGCAGTGGGTTGCTCGCTAGCAACACATACACCGGGGAGCTGTTTTTT
d_gene: TRBD1; abundance: few; j_gene: TRBJ1-5; v_gene: TRBV6-1; CDR3aa: CASRGNQPQHF; CDR3nt: TGTGCCTCCAGGGGGAATCAGCCCCAGCATTTT
d_gene: TRBD1; abundance: -; j_gene: TRBJ2-2; v_gene: TRBV4-1; CDR3aa: CASSQERDRGRVGTGELFF; CDR3nt: TGCGCCAGCAGCCAAGAGCGGGACAGGGGGCGGGTAGGAACCGGGGAGCTGTTTTTT
d_gene: -; abundance: -; j_gene: TRBJ2-7; v_gene: TRBV4-3; CDR3aa: CASSQGRYSYEQYF; CDR3nt: TGCGCCAGCAGCCAGGGACGTTACTCCTACGAGCAGTACTTC
d_gene: -; abundance: -; j_gene: TRBJ1-1; v_gene: TRBV5-1; CDR3aa: CASSFAENTEAFF; CDR3nt: TGCGCCAGCAGCTTCGCCGAAAACACTGAAGCTTTCTTT
d_gene: -; abundance: -; j_gene: TRBJ2-5; v_gene: TRBV5-6; CDR3aa: CASNLAGGETQYF; CDR3nt: TGTGCCAGCAACTTGGCGGGTGGAGAGACCCAGTACTTC
d_gene: TRBD2; abundance: -; j_gene: TRBJ2-7; v_gene: TRBV7-3; CDR3aa: CASSPTSGRNYEQYF; CDR3nt: TGCGCCAGCAGCCCGACTAGCGGGAGAAACTACGAGCAGTACTTC
d_gene: -; abundance: once; j_gene: TRBJ2-3; v_gene: TRBV2; CDR3aa: CASSEALRATDTQYF; CDR3nt: TGTGCCAGCAGTGAAGCGCTTCGCGCCACAGATACGCAGTATTTT
d_gene: -; abundance: -; j_gene: TRBJ1-1; v_gene: TRBV13; CDR3aa: CASSLGGKAFF; CDR3nt: TGTGCCAGCAGCTTGGGGGGTAAAGCTTTCTTT
d_gene: TRBD2; abundance: many; j_gene: TRBJ2-2; v_gene: TRBV5-4; CDR3aa: CASSPRGGRMVGELFF; CDR3nt: TGTGCCAGCAGCCCACGAGGCGGGAGGATGGTCGGGGAGCTGTTTTTT
d_gene: TRBD2; abundance: -; j_gene: TRBJ2-5; v_gene: TRBV7-2; CDR3aa: CASSLGVAGGQQETQYF; CDR3nt: TGTGCCAGCAGCTTAGGGGTAGCGGGAGGCCAACAAGAGACCCAGTACTTC
d_gene: -; abundance: -; j_gene: TRBJ1-6; v_gene: TRBV9; CDR3aa: CASSLRGDKDSPLHF; CDR3nt: TGTGCCAGCAGCCTTAGAGGGGACAAGGATTCACCCCTCCACTTT
d_gene: -; abundance: -; j_gene: TRBJ2-2; v_gene: TRBV19; CDR3aa: CASSISPGSPGELFF; CDR3nt: TGTGCCAGTAGTATTTCCCCAGGGAGTCCCGGGGAGCTGTTTTTT
d_gene: -; abundance: -; j_gene: TRBJ2-1; v_gene: TRBV7-3; CDR3aa: CASSSTIGTQQFF; CDR3nt: TGTGCCAGCAGCTCCACGATCGGGACGCAGCAGTTCTTC
d_gene: -; abundance: -; j_gene: TRBJ2-7; v_gene: TRBV25-1; CDR3aa: CASSESYRLPGYEQYF; CDR3nt: TGTGCCAGCAGTGAGTCCTACCGACTTCCGGGCTACGAGCAGTACTTC
d_gene: TRBD2; abundance: -; j_gene: TRBJ2-7; v_gene: TRBV29-1; CDR3aa: CPGGVYEQYF; CDR3nt: TGCCCCGGGGGGGTGTACGAGCAGTACTTC
d_gene: -; abundance: -; j_gene: TRBJ2-3; v_gene: TRBV4-3; CDR3aa: CASSQGPSQDTQYF; CDR3nt: TGCGCCAGCAGCCAAGGCCCTAGTCAAGATACGCAGTATTTT
d_gene: -; abundance: many; j_gene: TRBJ1-5; v_gene: TRBV7-9; CDR3aa: CASSPRGRGNQPQHF; CDR3nt: TGTGCCAGCAGCCCCAGGGGACGGGGCAATCAGCCCCAGCATTTT
d_gene: -; abundance: few; j_gene: TRBJ2-1; v_gene: TRBV15; CDR3aa: CATSWDPGVEQFF; CDR3nt: TGTGCCACCAGCTGGGACCCCGGGGTGGAGCAGTTCTTC
d_gene: TRBD1; abundance: -; j_gene: TRBJ2-7; v_gene: TRBV28; CDR3aa: CASSRTGGTYEQYF; CDR3nt: TGTGCCAGCAGTCGGACAGGGGGCACATACGAGCAGTACTTC
d_gene: TRBD1; abundance: -; j_gene: TRBJ1-2; v_gene: TRBV10-3; CDR3aa: CAIHGQGDGYTF; CDR3nt: TGTGCCATCCATGGACAGGGGGATGGCTACACCTTC
d_gene: -; abundance: -; j_gene: TRBJ2-2; v_gene: TRBV7-2; CDR3aa: CASSHTGTNPPGELFF; CDR3nt: TGTGCCAGCAGCCATACCGGGACCAACCCCCCCGGGGAGCTGTTTTTT
d_gene: -; abundance: -; j_gene: TRBJ1-1; v_gene: TRBV4-1; CDR3aa: CASSHKIGGGMNTEAFF; CDR3nt: TGCGCCAGCAGCCACAAGATTGGCGGGGGAATGAACACTGAAGCTTTCTTT
d_gene: -; abundance: -; j_gene: TRBJ2-7; v_gene: TRBV27; CDR3aa: CASSSGAYEQYF; CDR3nt: TGTGCCAGCAGTTCCGGAGCCTACGAGCAGTACTTC
d_gene: -; abundance: -; j_gene: TRBJ1-1; v_gene: TRBV5-1; CDR3aa: CASSYGGLGTEAFF; CDR3nt: TGCGCCAGCAGCTACGGGGGGCTCGGCACTGAAGCTTTCTTT
d_gene: -; abundance: -; j_gene: TRBJ2-1; v_gene: TRBV27; CDR3aa: CASSLLRGYNEQFF; CDR3nt: TGTGCCAGCAGTTTACTGCGCGGTTACAATGAGCAGTTCTTC
d_gene: TRBD1; abundance: -; j_gene: TRBJ2-1; v_gene: TRBV5-4; CDR3aa: CASSRTGTGDYNEQFF; CDR3nt: TGTGCCAGCAGCCGAACCGGGACAGGGGACTACAATGAGCAGTTCTTC
d_gene: TRBD1; abundance: once; j_gene: TRBJ2-7; v_gene: TRBV28; CDR3aa: CASSWGTGAFEQYF; CDR3nt: TGTGCCAGCAGTTGGGGGACAGGTGCCTTCGAGCAGTACTTC
d_gene: -; abundance: -; j_gene: TRBJ2-7; v_gene: TRBV7-9; CDR3aa: CASSVSGTDEQYF; CDR3nt: TGTGCCAGCAGCGTTTCAGGGACGGACGAGCAGTACTTC
d_gene: TRBD1; abundance: -; j_gene: TRBJ2-7; v_gene: TRBV27; CDR3aa: CASSLAGTGKGEQYF; CDR3nt: TGTGCCAGCAGTTTAGCCGGGACAGGGAAGGGCGAGCAGTACTTC
d_gene: -; abundance: -; j_gene: TRBJ1-6; v_gene: TRBV5-1; CDR3aa: CASSLLSGGNSPLHF; CDR3nt: TGCGCCAGCAGCCTCCTTTCCGGGGGAAATTCACCCCTCCACTTT
d_gene: TRBD1; abundance: -; j_gene: TRBJ2-4; v_gene: TRBV5-4; CDR3aa: CASSLGDRENIQYF; CDR3nt: TGTGCCAGCAGCTTGGGGGACAGAGAAAACATTCAGTACTTC
d_gene: TRBD1; abundance: -; j_gene: TRBJ2-7; v_gene: TRBV9; CDR3aa: CASSLRIGTEIYEQYF; CDR3nt: TGTGCCAGCAGCCTAAGAATCGGGACAGAGATATACGAGCAGTACTTC